These 2 T cell receptor beta chains were sequenced from one sample in a study of glioma-infiltrating T cells after dendritic cell vaccination. Produced via immunoSEQ multiplex PCR; TCRdb's table is partial and in-frame only. The sample records under 35,000 clones, over 90% being singletons. The sample here was blood, taken before dendritic cell vaccination. Receptors were obtained from a human donor with glioblastoma.

This chain joins TRBV19 and TRBJ1-5; no clear D gene. With 6 bases removed from V and 0 bases from J, the gap between germline ends came to 18 bases. Germline CDR1 LNHDA, CDR2 SQIVND (reference sequence). The CDR3 sequence is 17 residues long. CDR3 in amino acids: CASSTLQVPYSNQPQHF. The DNA for the CDR3 is TGTGCCAGTAGCACTCTCCAGGTTCCTTATAGCAATCAGCCCCAGCATTTT.

V usage is TRBV6-5 and J usage is TRBJ1-2, with 9 bases that match TRBD1. V shed 5 bases and J 3 bases; nucleotides not matched to a gene: 4. The CDR3 totals 14 residues. The germline V gene has CDR1 MNHEY and CDR2 SVGAGI. CDR3 sequence reads: CASSGRTGDYGYTF. The CDR3 region has the DNA TGTGCCAGCAGTGGGAGGACAGGGGACTATGGCTACACCTTC.